The 27 T cell receptor beta chains below all came from one sample that was sequenced in a study of shared T cell receptors in the human thymus. Clones were read by immunoSEQ multiplex PCR, and TCRdb kept only the in-frame ones, dropping some. Among more than 550,000 clones listed, approximately 85% were seen once. In addition, the sample was reused for a study of human thymus T cells.

Source material: thymocytes. Every receptor here comes from a girl less than two years old with a congenital heart defect.

J is TRBJ2-6 and V is TRBV6-4; D is possibly TRBD1 (6 bases). The ends were cut back, 2 bases at V and 0 bases at J, with 20 bases in the middle. CDR1 and CDR2 (germline): MRHNA, SNTAGT. The length of the CDR3 is 20 residues. The CDR3 here is CASSDRTYPGESSGANVLTF. The DNA for the CDR3 is TGTGCCAGCAGTGACCGGACCTACCCAGGGGAAAGCTCTGGGGCCAACGTCCTGACTTTC.

The genes are TRBV2 and TRBJ1-5, with D uncertain. The CDR3 covers 12 residues. V was clipped by 7 bases and J by 1 base, with 5 bases between them. CDR1 and CDR2 (germline): SNHLY, FYNNEI. The DNA for the CDR3 is TGTGCCAGCACAGTCAGCAATCAGCCCCAGCATTTT. Amino acid sequence: CASTVSNQPQHF.

As DNA, the CDR3 is TGTGCCAGCAGTAGGGGGACACTTACTGGAAACACCATATATTTT. Encoded protein: CASSRGTLTGNTIYF. The gene calls are TRBV6-5 and TRBJ1-3; perhaps TRBD1 as D (6 bases). The V end was cut by 5 bases, the J end by 2 bases, with 13 bases between. Germline loops: CDR1 MNHEY, CDR2 SVGAGI. CDR3 size: 15 residues.

V gene TRBV28 combines with J gene TRBJ1-4, with TRBD1 matching over 7 bases. V dropped 2 bases and J dropped 0; count of bases not matched to a gene: 9. Germline CDR1 and CDR2: MDHEN and SYDVKM. The CDR3 extends over 18 amino acids. The CDR3 region has the DNA TGTGCCAGCAGTTTAAGGGGGCTTCGGGAAGCAACTAATGAAAAACTGTTTTTT. Its translation is CASSLRGLREATNEKLFF.

This chain joins TRBV7-2 and TRBJ1-1; no firm D call. With 4 bases removed from V and 11 bases from J, the gap between germline ends came to 11 bases. Germline values: CDR1 SGHTA, CDR2 FQGNSA. The CDR3 is made up of 11 amino acids. CDR3 in amino acids: CASSCRYGAFF. The CDR3 DNA is TGTGCCAGCAGCTGCCGATACGGGGCTTTCTTT.

V is TRBV5-1 and J is TRBJ2-1; D gene unclear. The germline gives CDR1 SGHRS, CDR2 YFSETQ. V was shortened by 3 bases and J by 9 bases, with 10 bases between the two germline ends. CDR3 length: 12 residues. This CDR3 reads CASSCQLSEQFF. The CDR3 region has the DNA TGCGCCAGCAGCTGCCAATTGAGTGAGCAGTTCTTC.

The rearrangement uses TRBV6-5 and TRBJ2-7, with TRBD2 as a possible D gene (6 bases). The V gene's germline CDR1 is MNHEY and CDR2 SVGAGI. The CDR3 contains 15 residues. Trimming pared 2 bases from V and 6 bases from J, leaving 17 bases between. The CDR3 protein is CASSYRGDVKGEQYF. CDR3 sequence (DNA): TGTGCCAGCAGTTACCGCGGGGATGTTAAAGGCGAGCAGTACTTC.

This chain uses TRBV4-3 with TRBJ1-2; D uncertain. Trimming shortened V by 0 bases and J by 0 bases, and 20 bases separated the two germline ends. Germline CDR1 reads LGHNA; CDR2 reads YSLEER. The CDR3 sequence is 19 residues long. For the CDR3, the DNA is TGCGCCAGCAGCCAAGAGAGTTTCCCAAGATCGCACGCTAACTATGGCTACACCTTC. Its translation: CASSQESFPRSHANYGYTF.

This clone was seen just once. The chain's CDR3 is CASSLRGARTNIQYF. The CDR3 DNA sequence: TGTGCCAGCAGCTTACGGGGGGCCCGTACAAACATTCAGTACTTC. This sequence joins TRBV11-2 and TRBJ2-4; tentative D call: TRBD2 (7 bases). The CDR3 has 15 amino acids. Germline CDR1 and CDR2: SGHAT and FQNNGV. Trimming cost V 2 bases and J 6 bases, with 14 bases left between them.

V gene TRBV2 combines with J gene TRBJ2-7, with 7 bases matching TRBD2. The CDR3 is 14 amino acids. V shed 9 bases and J 0 bases; nucleotides not matched to a gene: 8. The germline V gene encodes CDR1 SNHLY and CDR2 FYNNEI. CDR3 coding DNA: TGTGCCAGTATCGCGGGGGAGAGCTCCTACGAGCAGTACTTC. Protein sequence: CASIAGESSYEQYF.

The chain links TRBV9 to TRBJ2-1; TRBD2 agrees at 8 bases. After removal of 3 bases from V and 5 bases from J, the junction contained 10 bases not matched to a gene. The CDR3 runs 16 residues. The germline V gene has CDR1 SGDLS and CDR2 YYNGEE. The CDR3 nucleotides are TGTGCCAGCAGCGAATCTTGGGCGGGGGGCAACAATGAGCAGTTCTTC. Translated, it gives CASSESWAGGNNEQFF.

The rearrangement links TRBV28 to TRBJ2-7; D might be TRBD1 (6 bases). The V gene lost 4 bases and the J gene lost 2 bases, with 12 bases spanning the gap. The CDR3 covers 14 residues. Germline V gives CDR1 MDHEN, CDR2 SYDVKM. Written as DNA, the CDR3 is TGTGCCAGCAGTTCCTGGACAGTTACCTACGAGCAGTACTTC. Protein product: CASSSWTVTYEQYF.

The V gene is TRBV12-5, the J gene TRBJ2-3; TRBD2 might be the D (6 bases). Trimming removed 5 bases from V and 1 base from J, with 16 bases in between. Germline CDR1 reads LGHNT; CDR2 reads FRNRAP. The CDR3 loop spans 16 amino acids. This chain's CDR3 is CASGESLASGTDTQYF. The CDR3 DNA sequence: TGTGCTAGTGGTGAATCACTAGCCTCGGGCACAGATACGCAGTATTTT.

The chain links TRBV5-6 to TRBJ1-1; D call uncertain. V was pared by 2 bases and J by 1 base, with 6 bases between. The CDR3 sequence is 13 residues long. The germline gives CDR1 SGHDT, CDR2 YYEEEE. The CDR3, as DNA: TGTGCCAGCAGCTTCCCAGAGAACACTGAAGCTTTCTTT. Translation: CASSFPENTEAFF. The complete variable domain, with remaining parts taken from reference TRBV5-6 and TRBJ1-1, reads DAGVTQSPTHLIKTRGQQVTLRCSPKSGHDTVSWYQQALGQGPQFIFQYYEEEERQRGNFPDRFSGHQFPNYSSELNVNALLLGDSALYLCASSFPENTEAFFGQGTRLTVV.

This chain uses TRBV7-9 with TRBJ1-2; 7 bases line up with TRBD1. J lost 6 bases, V lost 8 bases, and 9 bases had no gene match. CDR3 length equals 13 residues. Per the germline V gene, CDR1 is SEHNR and CDR2 is FQNEAQ (reference sequence). Here the CDR3 DNA reads TGTGCCAGCTGGGCATCAGGGGGGAATGGCTACACCTTC. Its translation: CASWASGGNGYTF.

This clone was recorded only once. The V gene is TRBV7-9, the J gene TRBJ1-2, with 8 bases matching TRBD1. CDR3 length equals 13 residues. With V trimmed by 6 bases and J by 8 bases, 8 bases remained unmatched. Germline values: CDR1 SEHNR, CDR2 FQNEAQ (reference sequence). CDR3 in DNA: TGTGCCAGCAGACGAACAGGGGGTCGAGGCTACACCTTC. Its translation is CASRRTGGRGYTF.

This clone turned up a few times. The gene calls are TRBV9 and TRBJ1-2; TRBD1 aligns across 7 bases. The trim removed 2 bases at V and 7 bases at J, leaving 11 bases unmatched. CDR1 is SGDLS and CDR2 is YYNGEE in the germline V gene. This CDR3 is built from 15 residues. As DNA, the CDR3 is TGTGCCAGCAGCGTGGCTTCCGAGGGGGCGCGTGGCTACACCTTC. Its translation: CASSVASEGARGYTF.

The chain joins TRBV12-5 to TRBJ2-4, with 8 bases matching TRBD2. V lost 4 bases and J lost 1; bases outside the gene matches: 6. The germline gives CDR1 LGHNT, CDR2 FRNRAP. This CDR3 is built from 16 residues. CDR3 protein: CASGSRGGGAKNIQYF. The CDR3, as DNA: TGTGCTAGTGGTTCCCGGGGCGGGGGGGCCAAAAACATTCAGTACTTC.

This chain links TRBV28 with TRBJ2-3; no clear D gene. This CDR3 is 15 amino acids long. Germline CDR1 is MDHEN and CDR2 is SYDVKM. Trimming left V 6 bases short and J 0 bases short, with 13 bases between. CDR3 in DNA: TGTGCCAGCAGCCCATCCCCCACTAGCACAGATACGCAGTATTTT. Translating it yields CASSPSPTSTDTQYF.

This clone appeared a few times. V and J are TRBV10-3 and TRBJ2-7; 9 positions match TRBD2. CDR1 is ENHRY and CDR2 is SYGVKD in the germline V gene. CDR3 length equals 17 residues. The ends lost 0 bases at V and 12 bases at J; junction bases unmatched: 18. CDR3 bases: TGTGCCATCAGTGAGTCGAGCCCGAGCGGGGGGCAAACTGATGTGTACTTC. Translated, it gives CAISESSPSGGQTDVYF.

This clone was detected only once. The chain recombines TRBV11-3 with TRBJ1-2; weak D call: TRBD1 (6 bases). Trimming shortened V by 5 bases and J by 4 bases, and 11 bases separated the two germline ends. Per germline, CDR1 SGHNT and CDR2 YENEEA. This CDR3 region has 13 residues. This CDR3 reads CASSTPTGYGYTF. The CDR3 nucleotides are TGTGCCAGCAGCACCCCGACAGGCTATGGCTACACCTTC. The variable domain in full, with the rest retrieved from reference TRBV11-3 and TRBJ1-2, is EAGVVQSPRYKIIEKKQPVAFWCNPISGHNTLYWYLQNLGQGPELLIRYENEEAVDDSQLPKDRFSAERLKGVDSTLKIQPAELGDSAVYLCASSTPTGYGYTFGSGTRLTVV.

The chain recombines TRBV2 with TRBJ2-5; D might be TRBD1 (6 bases). The germline V gene encodes CDR1 SNHLY and CDR2 FYNNEI. Trimming removed 7 bases from V and 1 base from J, with 10 bases in between. This CDR3 is 13 amino acids long. The chain's CDR3 is CASNVQGQETQYF. CDR3 bases: TGTGCCAGCAATGTACAGGGCCAAGAGACCCAGTACTTC.

V and J are TRBV21-1 and TRBJ1-1; the D call TRBD1 from the table was never checked on the DNA. TRBV21-1 is designated a pseudogene. CDR3 length equals 14 residues. The CDR3, as DNA: TGTGCCAGCAGCATAGGCTTGGGACACACTACAGCTTTCTTT. Translated, it gives CASSIGLGHTTAFF.

The gene calls are TRBV6-1 and TRBJ2-2, with 10 positions matching TRBD1. The CDR3 loop spans 16 amino acids. Germline CDR1 MNHNS, CDR2 SASEGT. The V gene end was trimmed by 2 bases and the J gene end by 3 bases; junction bases not matched to a gene: 3. The CDR3 sequence: CASSEFGQGDTGELFF. CDR3 coding DNA: TGTGCCAGCAGTGAATTCGGACAGGGGGACACCGGGGAGCTGTTTTTT.

The gene calls are TRBV6-5 and TRBJ1-4, with 10 bases aligning to TRBD1. After removal of 4 bases from V and 12 bases from J, the junction contained 8 bases not matched to a gene. CDR3 length: 14 residues. CDR1 is MNHEY, CDR2 SVGAGI, per germline. DNA of the CDR3: TGTGCCAGCAGTTCACGGACAGGGGGTCGTGAACTGTTTTTT. Translating gives CASSSRTGGRELFF.

Only a few counts were recorded for this clone. The chain uses TRBV11-2 and TRBJ1-1, with unresolved D. The CDR3 consists of 12 residues. Looked up from germline, CDR1 is SGHAT and CDR2 is FQNNGV. V was cut by 5 bases and J by 8 bases, with 12 bases left in between. The CDR3 coding sequence is TGTGCCAGCAGCCGGGGAGGACCAGAAGCTTTCTTT. Translation gives CASSRGGPEAFF.

The CDR3 bases are TGTGCCGGAGCCAGAGGACAGGTCGCCAACACCGGGGAGCTGTTTTTT. This gives the protein CAGARGQVANTGELFF. The rearrangement links TRBV2 to TRBJ2-2; 7 nucleotides align to TRBD1. The V segment lost 11 bases and the J segment 2 bases; nucleotides outside the gene matches: 14. The length of the CDR3 is 16 residues. Germline lookup yields CDR1 SNHLY and CDR2 FYNNEI.